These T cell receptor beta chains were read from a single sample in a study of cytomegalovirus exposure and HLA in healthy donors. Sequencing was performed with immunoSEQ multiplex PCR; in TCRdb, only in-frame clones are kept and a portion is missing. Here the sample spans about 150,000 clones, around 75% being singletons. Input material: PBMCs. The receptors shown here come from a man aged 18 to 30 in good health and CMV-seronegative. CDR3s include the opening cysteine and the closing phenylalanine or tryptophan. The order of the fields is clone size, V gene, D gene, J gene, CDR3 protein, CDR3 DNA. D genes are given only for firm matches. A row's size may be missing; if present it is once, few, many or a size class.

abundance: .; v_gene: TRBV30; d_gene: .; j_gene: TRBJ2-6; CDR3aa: CAWSVRLQVSGANVLTF; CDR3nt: TGTGCCTGGAGTGTACGGTTACAGGTCTCTGGGGCCAACGTCCTGACTTTC
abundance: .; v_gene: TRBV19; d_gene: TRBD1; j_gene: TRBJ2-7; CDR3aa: CASSIEGTGVIYEQYF; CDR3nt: TGTGCCAGTAGTATAGAAGGGACAGGAGTTATCTACGAGCAGTACTTC
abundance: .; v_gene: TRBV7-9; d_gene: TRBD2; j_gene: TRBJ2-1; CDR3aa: CSSSRSGLAGVNEQFF; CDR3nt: TGTTCCAGCAGCCGTAGCGGACTAGCAGGAGTTAATGAGCAGTTCTTC
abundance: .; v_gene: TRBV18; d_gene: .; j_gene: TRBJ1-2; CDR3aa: CASSPTGRHYGYTF; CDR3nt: TGTGCCAGCTCACCGACAGGCCGCCACTATGGCTACACCTTC
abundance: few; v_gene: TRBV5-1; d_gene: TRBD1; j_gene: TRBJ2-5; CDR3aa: CASSRTGTERETQYF; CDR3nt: TGCGCCAGCAGCCGGACTGGGACAGAGAGGGAGACCCAGTACTTC
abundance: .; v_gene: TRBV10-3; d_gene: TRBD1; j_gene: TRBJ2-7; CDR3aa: CAIRVQGAGSYEQYF; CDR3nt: TGTGCCATCAGGGTACAGGGGGCGGGCTCCTACGAGCAGTACTTC
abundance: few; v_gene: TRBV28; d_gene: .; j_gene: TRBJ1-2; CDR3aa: CATPAPRNYGYTF; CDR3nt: TGTGCCACCCCCGCCCCGCGAAACTATGGCTACACCTTC
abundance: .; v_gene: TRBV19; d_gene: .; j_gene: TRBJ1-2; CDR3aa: CASSLSAEGYYGYTF; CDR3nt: TGTGCCAGTAGTCTAAGTGCGGAGGGGTACTATGGCTACACCTTC
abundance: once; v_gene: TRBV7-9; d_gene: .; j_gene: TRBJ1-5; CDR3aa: CSSSLDGNQPQHF; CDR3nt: TGTTCCAGCAGCCTAGACGGGAATCAGCCCCAGCATTTT
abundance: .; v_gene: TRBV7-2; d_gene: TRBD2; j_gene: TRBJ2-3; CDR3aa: CASSPRLAGGADAQYF; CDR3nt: TGTGCCAGCAGCCCCCGACTAGCGGGAGGTGCTGATGCGCAGTATTTT
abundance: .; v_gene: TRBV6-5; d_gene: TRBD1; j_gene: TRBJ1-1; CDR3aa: CASSYSAGGNTEAFF; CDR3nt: TGTGCCAGCAGTTACTCGGCAGGGGGGAACACTGAAGCTTTCTTT
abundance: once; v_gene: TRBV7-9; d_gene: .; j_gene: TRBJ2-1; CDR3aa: CSSSRQYNEQFF; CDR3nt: TGTTCCAGCAGTCGACAGTACAATGAGCAGTTCTTC
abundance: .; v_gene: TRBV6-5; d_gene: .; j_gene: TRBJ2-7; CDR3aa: CASSPYWSSYEQYF; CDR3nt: TGTGCCAGCAGTCCTTACTGGAGCTCCTACGAGCAGTACTTC
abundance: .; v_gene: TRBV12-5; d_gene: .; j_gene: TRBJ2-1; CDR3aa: CASVTAGTNYNEQFF; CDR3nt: TGTGCTAGTGTTACTGCCGGGACAAACTACAATGAGCAGTTCTTC
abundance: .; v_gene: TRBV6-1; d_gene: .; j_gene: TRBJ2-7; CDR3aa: CASSERPGTPEQYF; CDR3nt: TGTGCCAGCAGTGAACGCCCGGGAACCCCCGAGCAGTACTTC
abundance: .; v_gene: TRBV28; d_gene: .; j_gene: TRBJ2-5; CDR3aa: CASSQGRETQYF; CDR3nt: TGTGCCAGCAGTCAGGGGCGTGAGACCCAGTACTTC
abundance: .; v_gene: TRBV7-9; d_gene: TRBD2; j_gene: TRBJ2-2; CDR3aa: CTSSLYWSGTGGELFF; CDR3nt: TGTACCAGCAGCTTATACTGGAGCGGGACGGGCGGGGAGCTGTTTTTT
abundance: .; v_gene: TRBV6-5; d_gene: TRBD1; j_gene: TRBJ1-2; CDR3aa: CASSYNRGTNYGYTF; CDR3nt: TGTGCCAGCAGTTACAACAGGGGTACTAACTATGGCTACACCTTC
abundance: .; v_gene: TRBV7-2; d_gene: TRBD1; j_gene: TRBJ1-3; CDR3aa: CASSPDRGVWGNTIYF; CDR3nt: TGTGCCAGCAGCCCAGACAGGGGCGTATGGGGAAACACCATATATTTT
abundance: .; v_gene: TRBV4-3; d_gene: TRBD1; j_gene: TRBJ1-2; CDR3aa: CASSQGDRVNYGYTF; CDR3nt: TGCGCCAGCAGCCAAGGCGACAGGGTTAACTATGGCTACACCTTC
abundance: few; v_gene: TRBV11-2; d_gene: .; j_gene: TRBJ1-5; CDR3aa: CASSLSGNQPQHF; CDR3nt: TGTGCCAGCAGCTTAAGCGGGAATCAGCCCCAGCATTTT
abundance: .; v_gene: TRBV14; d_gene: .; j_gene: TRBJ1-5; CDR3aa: CASSQDWELGGGQPQHF; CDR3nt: TGTGCCAGCAGCCAAGATTGGGAGTTGGGAGGAGGTCAGCCCCAGCATTTT
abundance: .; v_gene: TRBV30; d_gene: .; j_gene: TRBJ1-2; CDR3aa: CAWSGVAPFYGYTF; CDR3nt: TGTGCCTGGAGCGGGGTAGCTCCCTTCTATGGCTACACCTTC
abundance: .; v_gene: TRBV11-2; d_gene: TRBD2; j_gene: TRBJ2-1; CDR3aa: CASAFERGNNEQFF; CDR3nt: TGTGCCAGCGCTTTCGAGCGGGGCAACAATGAGCAGTTCTTC
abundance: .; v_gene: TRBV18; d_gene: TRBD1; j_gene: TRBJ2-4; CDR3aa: CASYIPGTGTIQYF; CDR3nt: TGTGCCAGCTATATACCCGGGACAGGGACCATTCAGTACTTC
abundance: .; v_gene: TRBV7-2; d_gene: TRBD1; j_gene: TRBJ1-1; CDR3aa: CASSPGGNTEAFF; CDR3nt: TGTGCCAGCAGTCCAGGGGGGAACACTGAAGCTTTCTTT
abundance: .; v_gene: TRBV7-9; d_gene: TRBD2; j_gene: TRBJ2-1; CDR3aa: CASSPQPELAGGNEQFF; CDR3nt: TGTGCCAGCAGCCCTCAACCCGAACTAGCGGGTGGAAATGAGCAGTTCTTC
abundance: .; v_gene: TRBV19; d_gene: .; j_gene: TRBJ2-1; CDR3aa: CASSLASSYNEQFF; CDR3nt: TGTGCCAGTAGCCTAGCGAGCTCCTACAATGAGCAGTTCTTC
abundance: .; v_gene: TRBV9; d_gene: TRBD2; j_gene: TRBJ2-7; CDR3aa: CASSPGLAVYEQYF; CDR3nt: TGTGCCAGCAGCCCCGGACTAGCGGTGTACGAGCAGTACTTC
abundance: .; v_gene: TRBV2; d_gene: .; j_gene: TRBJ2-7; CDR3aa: CASSESPNYPYEQYF; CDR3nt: TGTGCCAGCAGTGAATCACCGAACTACCCCTACGAGCAGTACTTC
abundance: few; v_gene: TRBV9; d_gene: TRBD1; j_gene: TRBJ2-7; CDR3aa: CASSVAPQGDAYEQYF; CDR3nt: TGTGCCAGCAGCGTAGCACCCCAGGGGGACGCCTACGAGCAGTACTTC
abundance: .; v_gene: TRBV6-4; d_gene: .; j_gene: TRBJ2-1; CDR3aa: CASSDSPDRDEQFF; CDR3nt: TGTGCCAGCAGTGACTCGCCCGATCGGGATGAGCAGTTCTTC
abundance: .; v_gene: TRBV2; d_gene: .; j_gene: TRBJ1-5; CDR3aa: CASVVGLESNQPQHF; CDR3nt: TGTGCCAGCGTGGTGGGGCTGGAAAGCAATCAGCCCCAGCATTTT
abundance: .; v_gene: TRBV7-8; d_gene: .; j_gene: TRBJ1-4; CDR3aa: CASSLAIATNEKLFF; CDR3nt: TGTGCCAGCAGCTTAGCCATTGCAACTAATGAAAAACTGTTTTTT
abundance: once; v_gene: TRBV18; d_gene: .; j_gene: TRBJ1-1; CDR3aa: CASSPQLTAQNTEAFF; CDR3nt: TGTGCCAGCTCACCTCAGCTGACAGCTCAGAACACTGAAGCTTTCTTT
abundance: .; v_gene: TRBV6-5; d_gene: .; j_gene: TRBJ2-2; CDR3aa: CASSSVVTGELFF; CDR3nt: TGTGCCAGCAGTTCAGTGGTTACCGGGGAGCTGTTTTTT
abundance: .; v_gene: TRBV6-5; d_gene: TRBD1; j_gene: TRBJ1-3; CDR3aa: CASSYATGSGNTIYF; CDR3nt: TGTGCCAGCAGTTACGCGACAGGGTCTGGAAACACCATATATTTT
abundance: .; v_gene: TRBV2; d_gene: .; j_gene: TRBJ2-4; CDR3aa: CASSDREAKNIQYF; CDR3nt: TGTGCCAGCAGTGATCGGGAAGCCAAAAACATTCAGTACTTC
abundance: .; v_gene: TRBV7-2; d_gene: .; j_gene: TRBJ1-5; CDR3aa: CASSLAPVDYQPQHF; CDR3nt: TGTGCCAGCAGCTTAGCGCCAGTCGATTATCAGCCCCAGCATTTT
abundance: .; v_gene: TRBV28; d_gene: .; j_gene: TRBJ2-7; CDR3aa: CASSLGGFGEQYF; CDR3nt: TGTGCCAGCAGTTTGGGGGGATTTGGAGAGCAGTACTTC